This entry is about one TCR beta chain. The antigen remains unidentified. The data belong to a study of identical twins. Template switching introduced a universal primer site, and the cDNA bore unique molecular identifiers. A single record per CDR3 protein comes from TCRdb applying MiXCR to the 5' RACE reads. The table includes hundreds of thousands of distinct CDR3 sequences, over 9% detected once. The study, taken as a whole, reports: It was cross-sectional statistical analysis, not following the same donors, that the conclusions relied on. The study found that models underestimated out-of-frame TCR alpha sharing in monozygotic twins. Abundant cord blood beta clonotypes carried fewer insertions; memory repertoires showed none.

Trimming stripped 0 bases from V and 5 bases from J, with 11 bases between. This CDR3 comprises 15 residues. Germline V gene data show CDR1 as MGHRA and CDR2 as YSYEKL. The data also belong to a second study, concerning yellow fever vaccine responses in identical twins.

The sample consisted of PBMCs. The TCR was taken from a woman younger than 30 in good health. The chain has TRBV4-1 and TRBJ2-1; TRBD2 is a possible D gene (5 bases). CDR3 DNA: TGCGCCAGCAGCCAAGAGGGCCGAGGGAACAATGAGCAGTTCTTC. Its protein product is CASSQEGRGNNEQFF.